This T cell receptor beta chain was identified during a study of graft-versus-host responses after intestinal transplantation. Study-level background: The recipients all started with anti-thymocyte globulin induction and then took tacrolimus and steroids for 2 to 4 years.

Germline V lookup: CDR1 LNHDA, CDR2 SQIVND (reference sequence). With V trimmed by 9 bases and J by 6 bases, 18 bases remained unmatched. This CDR3 comprises 17 residues. Clones were read by immunoSEQ multiplex PCR, and TCRdb kept only the in-frame ones, dropping some. Of 80,000 to 100,000 clones in the sample, roughly 92% were seen once. Note on this clone: Antigen unknown.

The material was unstimulated CD4+ T cells sorted from spleen or lymph node cells, obtained before intestinal transplant. This sequence was found in a human donor who received an intestinal transplant. This rearrangement joins TRBV19 to TRBJ2-2, with 8 bases aligning to TRBD2. CDR3: CASREDGRAYKSGELFF. The CDR3 region has the DNA TGTGCCAGCCGGGAGGACGGGAGGGCCTACAAGTCCGGGGAGCTGTTTTTT.